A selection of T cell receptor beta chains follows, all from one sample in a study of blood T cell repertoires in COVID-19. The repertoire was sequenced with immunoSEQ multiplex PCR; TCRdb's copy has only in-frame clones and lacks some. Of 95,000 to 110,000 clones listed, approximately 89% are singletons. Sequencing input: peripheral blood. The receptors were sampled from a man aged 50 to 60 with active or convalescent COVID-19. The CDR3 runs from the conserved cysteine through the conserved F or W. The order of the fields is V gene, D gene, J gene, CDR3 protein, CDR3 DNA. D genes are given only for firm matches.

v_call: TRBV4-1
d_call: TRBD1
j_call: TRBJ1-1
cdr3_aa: CASSPLTGVVLNTEAFF
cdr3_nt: TGCGCCAGCAGCCCCCTGACAGGGGTCGTCTTGAACACTGAAGCTTTCTTT

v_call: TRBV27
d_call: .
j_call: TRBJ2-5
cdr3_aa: CASTFRGRFGETQYF
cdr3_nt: TGTGCCAGCACCTTCCGGGGGAGATTCGGGGAGACCCAGTACTTC

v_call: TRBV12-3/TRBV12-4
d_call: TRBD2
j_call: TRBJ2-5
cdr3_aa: CASSLRGVETQYF
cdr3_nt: TGTGCCAGCAGTTTACGGGGGGTTGAGACCCAGTACTTC

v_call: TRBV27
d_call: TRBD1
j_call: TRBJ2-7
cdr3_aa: CASSLFGTGYEQYF
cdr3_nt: TGTGCCAGCAGTTTATTTGGGACAGGCTACGAGCAGTACTTC

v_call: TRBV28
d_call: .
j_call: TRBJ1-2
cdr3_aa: CASSFPSGDVDGYTF
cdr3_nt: TGTGCCAGCAGCTTCCCTTCAGGGGATGTGGATGGCTACACCTTC

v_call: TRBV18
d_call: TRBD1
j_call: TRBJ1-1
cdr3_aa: CASSQRQGTSTEAFF
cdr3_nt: TGTGCCAGCTCACAAAGACAGGGTACATCCACTGAAGCTTTCTTT

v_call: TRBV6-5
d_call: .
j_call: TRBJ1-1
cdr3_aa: CASSYSRDGNTEAFF
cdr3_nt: TGTGCCAGCAGTTACTCTCGGGATGGGAACACTGAAGCTTTCTTT

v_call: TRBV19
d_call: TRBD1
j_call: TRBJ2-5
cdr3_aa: CASSTLRDRGRETQYF
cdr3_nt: TGTGCCAGTAGTACCCTCCGGGACAGGGGAAGGGAGACCCAGTACTTC

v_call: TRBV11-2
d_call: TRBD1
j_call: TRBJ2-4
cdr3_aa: CASSFWTGGGKNIQYF
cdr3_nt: TGTGCCAGCAGCTTCTGGACAGGGGGCGGCAAAAACATTCAGTACTTC

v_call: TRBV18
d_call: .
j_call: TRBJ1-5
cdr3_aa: CASSPENQPQHF
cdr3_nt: TGTGCCAGCTCACCAGAGAATCAGCCCCAGCATTTT